This TCR beta chain was obtained from a study of identical twins. V trimming: 5 bases; J trimming: 1 base; junction bases outside the gene matches: 3. Germline V CDR1 and CDR2: ENHRY, SYGVKD. This CDR3 comprises 14 residues. TCRdb independently ran MiXCR on the 5' RACE reads; one entry per CDR3 protein. The sample carries 510,000 or so distinct CDR3 sequences, about 15% recorded once. Findings and limits, study-wide: Cord blood's abundant beta clonotypes had fewer insertions, unlike memory repertoires.

This clonotype was detected only a few times. Its antigen is unknown. The same specimen was also included in a second study, on yellow fever vaccine responses in identical twins.

Source material: CD4+ T cells sorted from blood. The chain joins TRBV10-3 to TRBJ1-1, with 8 bases matching TRBD1. The receptor's source is a woman aged 18-35 years in good health. The CDR3 bases are TGTGCCATCAGTACCGGGACAGGGAACACTGAAGCTTTCTTT. It translates to CAISTGTGNTEAFF.